These 30 T cell receptor beta chains came from one sample sequenced in a study of metastatic and nonmetastatic thyroid tumors. TCRdb called clones again from the PCR reads with MiXCR. Here the sample spans 25,000 to 30,000 clones, 24% being singletons. Thyroid surgery had not been preceded by any treatment in any patient. Sequencing input: blood. These receptors came from a female donor with papillary thyroid cancer or a benign thyroid nodule (not recorded which). Some clones in this sample may be carry-over from other donors' samples.

This clone occurred many times. V is TRBV11-1 and J is TRBJ2-5; D may be TRBD2 (6 bases). Germline loops: CDR1 SGHAT, CDR2 FQDESV (reference sequence). V lost 2 bases and J 7 bases, leaving 26 bases between the germline ends. The CDR3 is 18 amino acids. The CDR3 region has the DNA TGTGCCAGCAGCTTACGGGGGTCCCCCTCCCCTTACCATGGGACCCAGTACTTC. It codes for CASSLRGSPSPYHGTQYF.

Relative to its sample, this clone is medium-sized. This chain links TRBV28 with TRBJ1-2; D remains unclear. Trimming stripped 1 base from V and 8 bases from J, with 8 bases between. The germline V gene encodes CDR1 MDHEN and CDR2 SYDVKM. The length of the CDR3 is 12 residues. As DNA, the CDR3 is TGTGCCAGCAGTTTATTGGTCGGGGGCTACACCTTC. Translated, it gives CASSLLVGGYTF.

This clone was observed many times. The chain employs TRBV28 and TRBJ2-2; 10 bases match TRBD2. The germline gives CDR1 MDHEN, CDR2 SYDVKM. The CDR3 consists of 14 residues. J lost 1 base, V lost 8 bases, and 1 base had no gene match. CDR3 nucleotides: TGTGCCAGCGGGACTAGCGAGAACACCGGGGAGCTGTTTTTT. It encodes CASGTSENTGELFF.

The chain employs TRBV2 and TRBJ2-1; maybe TRBD2 (6 bases). V lost 2 bases and J 0 bases, leaving 8 bases between the germline ends. Germline V gene lookup returns CDR1 SNHLY and CDR2 FYNNEI. The CDR3 sequence is 15 residues long. CDR3 sequence reads: CASSELTSSYNEQFF. The CDR3 DNA sequence: TGTGCCAGCAGTGAATTGACTAGCTCCTACAATGAGCAGTTCTTC.

The gene calls are TRBV30 and TRBJ1-2; no definite D call. The length of the CDR3 is 14 residues. V lost 0 bases to trimming and J lost 2 bases, with 10 bases between them. Germline V lookup: CDR1 GTSNPN, CDR2 SVGIG (reference sequence). The chain's CDR3 is CAWSVGHWNYGYTF. The CDR3 bases are TGTGCCTGGAGTGTAGGCCACTGGAACTATGGCTACACCTTC.

This clone appeared many times. The chain combines TRBV7-2 with TRBJ2-1; no clear D gene. V was shortened by 4 bases and J by 3 bases, with 10 bases between the two germline ends. Germline CDR1 reads SGHTA; CDR2 reads FQGNSA. The CDR3 consists of 14 residues. In nucleotides, the CDR3 is TGTGCCAGCAGCTATTTAGGGTTCTACAATGAGCAGTTCTTC. It encodes CASSYLGFYNEQFF. Full variable domain (remainder filled in from reference TRBV7-2 and TRBJ2-1): GAGVSQSPSNKVTEKGKDVELRCDPISGHTALYWYRQSLGQGLEFLIYFQGNSAPDKSGLPSDRFSAERTGGSVSTLTIQRTQQEDSAVYLCASSYLGFYNEQFFGPGTRLTVL.

The chain employs TRBV12-3 or TRBV12-4 and TRBJ1-4; D gene uncertain. V was shortened by 6 bases and J by 4 bases, with 12 bases between the two germline ends. The CDR3 length is 14 residues. The CDR3 DNA reads as TGTGCCAGCAGAACTGACGCGGTTAATGAAAAACTGTTTTTT. This gives the protein CASRTDAVNEKLFF.

This clone was counted a few times. V gene TRBV19 combines with J gene TRBJ1-1; 8 nucleotides align to TRBD1. The germline gives CDR1 LNHDA, CDR2 SQIVND (reference sequence). CDR3 size: 13 residues. Trimming cost V 11 bases and J 5 bases; bases outside gene matches: 10. CDR3 in amino acids: CADSTNRGTEAFF. The CDR3 nucleotides are TGTGCCGATAGTACTAACAGGGGGACTGAAGCTTTCTTT.

This clone was detected many times. The rearrangement uses TRBV19 and TRBJ1-2; 8 nucleotides align to TRBD1. The CDR3 runs 13 residues. CDR1 is LNHDA, CDR2 SQIVND, per germline (reference sequence). Unmatched junction bases numbered 3, after V lost 3 bases and J lost 6 bases. For the CDR3, the DNA is TGTGCCAGTAGTATCGGGACAGGACATGGCTACACCTTC. Amino acid sequence: CASSIGTGHGYTF.

This clone appeared many times. The chain recombines TRBV12-3 or TRBV12-4 with TRBJ2-3, with D perhaps TRBD2 (6 bases). The V gene lost 5 bases and the J gene lost 1 base, with 13 bases spanning the gap. CDR3 length equals 15 residues. CDR3 coding DNA: TGTGCCAGCAGTCCCGGCGGGGCCGGCACAGATACGCAGTATTTT. It translates to CASSPGGAGTDTQYF.

In this sample, this clone turned up a few times. The V call is TRBV27, the J call TRBJ1-2; perhaps TRBD1 as D (6 bases). The CDR3 has 14 residues. Trimming took off 11 bases at V and 0 bases at J, with 16 bases between the two ends. Germline V gene data show CDR1 as MNHEY and CDR2 as SMNVEV (reference sequence). DNA for the CDR3: TGTGCCGGGAACCTGGACAGCCCTAACTATGGCTACACCTTC. Translating it yields CAGNLDSPNYGYTF.

This rearrangement joins TRBV18 to TRBJ1-1; D is undetermined. From germline, CDR1 is KGHSH and CDR2 LQKENI. The V end was cut by 3 bases, the J end by 0 bases, with 17 bases between. The CDR3 totals 17 residues. The CDR3 DNA is TGTGCCAGCTCACCCGCCGGAAGGGATTCGATGAACACTGAAGCTTTCTTT. This codes for CASSPAGRDSMNTEAFF.

This clone was seen more than once but under ten times. This may be a read error: a much more frequent sequence differs by one nucleotide. The rearrangement uses TRBV6-2 or TRBV6-3 and TRBJ2-3; TRBD2 matches at 9 bases. Losses at the gene ends were 2 bases for V and 7 bases for J; bases not matched to a gene: 4. Germline V gives CDR1 MNHEY, CDR2 SVGEGT. The CDR3 sequence is 14 residues long. The CDR3 loop is CASSYEREAYTQYF. The CDR3 DNA sequence: TGTGCCAGCAGTTACGAGCGGGAGGCATATACGCAGTATTTT.

CDR3 nucleotide sequence: TGTGCCAGTAGTATACAGGGGGCGGTCGGGGAGCTGTTTTTT. It is translated as CASSIQGAVGELFF. The rearrangement uses TRBV19 and TRBJ2-2; 8 bases map to TRBD1. The CDR3 loop spans 14 amino acids. V gave up 2 bases and J gave up 7 bases; unmatched junction bases: 3. The germline CDR1 and CDR2 sequences are LNHDA and SQIVND (reference sequence).

This clone was picked up many times. V gene TRBV5-5 combines with J gene TRBJ1-1, with D hard to call. The germline V gene encodes CDR1 SGHKS and CDR2 YYEKEE (reference sequence). The V and J ends lost 2 bases and 2 bases respectively, with 7 bases between them. This CDR3 spans 13 amino acids. CDR3 coding DNA: TGTGCCAGCAGCTTTCGACCTAACACTGAAGCTTTCTTT. As protein: CASSFRPNTEAFF.

By share, this clone ranks as medium-sized. V and J are TRBV6-5 and TRBJ1-6, with a tentative D call TRBD1 (5 bases). V was trimmed by 2 bases and J by 7 bases, leaving 9 bases between them. CDR1 and CDR2 from the germline V gene are MNHEY and SVGAGI. The CDR3 loop spans 14 amino acids. CDR3: CASSYTRQNSPLHF. The CDR3 coding sequence is TGTGCCAGCAGTTACACGAGACAGAATTCACCCCTCCACTTT.

This clone was counted only a few times. A read error may be the cause here, since a much bigger clone is one base away. V usage is TRBV4-1 and J usage is TRBJ2-7; D not certain. This CDR3 is built from 14 residues. Germline lookup yields CDR1 MGHRA and CDR2 YSYEKL. The DNA for the CDR3 is TGCGCCAGCAGCCAAGAGAGCTACACCTACGAGCGGTACTTC. It specifies CASSQESYTYERYF.

The table lists this clone with many counts. This chain links TRBV24-1 with TRBJ2-1; no clear D gene. Germline CDR1 KGHDR, CDR2 SFDVKD. This CDR3 contains 11 residues. The ends were cut back, 1 base at V and 10 bases at J, with 4 bases in the middle. The CDR3 reads CATSDFREQFF. As DNA, the CDR3 is TGTGCCACCAGTGATTTCAGGGAGCAGTTCTTC.

The table lists this clone with many counts. The chain carries TRBV20-1 and TRBJ1-2; D remains unclear. Per the germline V gene, CDR1 is DFQATT and CDR2 is SNEGSKA (reference sequence). Trimming removed 0 bases at V and 8 bases at J, with 16 bases between. The CDR3 covers 14 residues. CDR3 loop: CSARDLESAGGYTF. For the CDR3, the DNA is TGCAGTGCTAGAGATTTGGAATCGGCAGGAGGCTACACCTTC.

The rearrangement joins TRBV15 to TRBJ1-5, with TRBD1 identical over 12 bases. The V gene's germline CDR1 is LNHNV and CDR2 YYDKDF (reference sequence). V shed 0 bases and J 7 bases; nucleotides not matched to a gene: 7. The CDR3 has 17 residues. The CDR3 DNA reads as TGTGCCACCAGCAGAGATCAGGGACAGGGGGCATTCCAGCCCCAGCATTTT. Translated, it gives CATSRDQGQGAFQPQHF. Variable domain in full (rest from reference TRBV15 and TRBJ1-5): DAMVIQNPRYQVTQFGKPVTLSCSQTLNHNVMYWYQQKSSQAPKLLFHYYDKDFNNEADTPDNFQSRRPNTSFCFLDIRSPGLGDTAMYLCATSRDQGQGAFQPQHFGDGTRLSIL.

A few counts support this clone. The chain joins TRBV20-1 to TRBJ2-3, with D perhaps TRBD1 (5 bases). The last part of the DNA fits TRBJ1-5 better; the J call may be wrong. This CDR3 contains 14 residues. Per germline, CDR1 DFQATT and CDR2 SNEGSKA (reference sequence). The CDR3 DNA reads as TGCAGTGCTAAACGCGGGACTAGCACATATACGCAGCATTTT. Protein product: CSAKRGTSTYTQHF.

This clone appeared many times. This chain uses TRBV20-1 with TRBJ2-3; TRBD2 matches 13 bases. CDR1 is DFQATT, CDR2 SNEGSKA, per germline (reference sequence). Losses at the gene ends were 2 bases for V and 6 bases for J; bases not matched to a gene: 5. The CDR3 consists of 15 residues. This chain's CDR3 is CSARQLAGGPDTQYF. In DNA form, the CDR3 reads TGCAGTGCTAGACAACTAGCGGGAGGGCCGGATACGCAGTATTTT.

In its sample, this clone was seen many times. The gene calls are TRBV20-1 and TRBJ1-1; D is perhaps TRBD1 (5 bases). V was clipped by 2 bases and J by 1 base, with 11 bases between them. Germline V gives CDR1 DFQATT, CDR2 SNEGSKA (reference sequence). The CDR3 length is 14 residues. DNA of the CDR3: TGCAGTGCTAGAATAGGGGCAAGGAACACTGAAGCTTTCTTT. Protein sequence: CSARIGARNTEAFF.

This clone was observed at least ten times. The J gene is TRBJ2-1, the V gene TRBV7-9; 11 bases are a match to TRBD2. V was pared by 5 bases and J by 9 bases, with 9 bases of the junction left unmatched. The CDR3 contains 15 residues. Germline V gives CDR1 SEHNR, CDR2 FQNEAQ (reference sequence). The CDR3 region has the DNA TGTGCCAGCAGCCCAACGACTAGCGGGACGGGTGAGCAGTTCTTC. It codes for CASSPTTSGTGEQFF.

This clone was detected many times. The V and J genes are TRBV11-2 and TRBJ1-2; D possibly corresponds to TRBD1 (6 bases). The CDR3 runs to 14 residues. Trimming took off 3 bases at V and 4 bases at J, with 12 bases between the two ends. CDR1 SGHAT and CDR2 FQNNGV come from the germline V gene. CDR3: CASSLEGGVYGYTF. The CDR3 DNA reads as TGTGCCAGCAGCTTGGAGGGGGGGGTCTATGGCTACACCTTC.

With respect to this clone: Relative to the germline gene, one junction end is altered; a read error may explain this. The chain combines TRBV11-2 with TRBJ2-5, with unresolved D. CDR1 and CDR2 from the germline V gene are SGHAT and FQNNGV. The CDR3 is 13 amino acids. CDR3 nucleotide sequence: TGTGCCAGCAGCTTAGAGGGAAAAGAGAACCAGTACTTC. This sequence encodes CASSLEGKENQYF.

Relative to its sample, this clone is medium-sized. This chain uses TRBV6-1 with TRBJ2-7; D may be TRBD1 (6 bases). V gave up 6 bases and J gave up 2 bases, with 17 bases separating them. In germline, CDR1 is MNHNS, CDR2 SASEGT. The CDR3 is 15 amino acids. The CDR3 sequence is CASRPPDRSAYEQYF. CDR3 bases: TGTGCCAGCAGACCACCCGACAGGTCTGCCTACGAGCAGTACTTC.

By its share, this clone is medium-sized. The rearrangement links TRBV27 to TRBJ2-7; D possibly corresponds to TRBD1 (5 bases). The germline V gene encodes CDR1 MNHEY and CDR2 SMNVEV (reference sequence). The CDR3 covers 12 residues. The germline V and J ends were trimmed by 5 bases and 3 bases, with 8 bases remaining between them. The DNA for the CDR3 is TGTGCCAGCAGTGCTCAGGGCTACGAGCAGTACTTC. The encoded protein is CASSAQGYEQYF.

There are many counts of this clone. This chain connects TRBV6-1 to TRBJ2-7; possible D gene TRBD1, 6 bases. Trimming took off 2 bases at V and 2 bases at J, with 16 bases between the two ends. There are 16 residues in the CDR3. CDR1 and CDR2 (germline): MNHNS, SASEGT. This CDR3 is CASSELDSLTTYEQYF. CDR3 in DNA: TGTGCCAGCAGTGAACTGGACAGCTTAACCACCTACGAGCAGTACTTC.

This clone was picked up one time. V gene TRBV5-1 combines with J gene TRBJ2-7; 12 positions agree with TRBD2. Trimming at V came to 1 base and at J to 7 bases, leaving 15 bases not matched to a gene. The CDR3 loop spans 18 amino acids. Germline-derived CDR1 and CDR2 are SGHRS and YFSETQ. CDR3 sequence reads: CASSLMERLAGGVVEQYF. The CDR3 DNA reads TGCGCCAGCAGCTTGATGGAGAGGCTAGCGGGAGGGGTTGTGGAGCAGTACTTC.